The 9 T cell receptor beta chains below come from one sample, sequenced in a study of human T cells and chemical hapten exposure. Time point reported: pre-sensitization, week 0. Treatment: therapeutic diphenylcyclopropenone sensitization with weekly scalp DPC. TCRdb recomputed calls from the RACE reads with MiXCR, one row per CDR3 protein. Here the sample spans about 180,000 distinct CDR3 sequences, more than 25% being singletons. The specimen was whole blood, collected in connection with sensitization to the hapten diphenylcyclopropenone (DPC). All receptors derive from a woman in her 30s with alopecia areata. Some clones in this sample may be carry-over from other donors' samples.

The chain uses TRBV11-3 and TRBJ1-6; D remains ambiguous. This CDR3 contains 13 residues. Germline CDR1 and CDR2: SGHNT and YENEEA. Trimming removed 3 bases at V and 6 bases at J, with 6 bases between. Written as DNA, the CDR3 is TGTGCCAGCAGCTTCACGATTAATTCACCCCTCCACTTT. The encoded protein is CASSFTINSPLHF. Full variable domain (remainder filled in from reference TRBV11-3 and TRBJ1-6): EAGVVQSPRYKIIEKKQPVAFWCNPISGHNTLYWYLQNLGQGPELLIRYENEEAVDDSQLPKDRFSAERLKGVDSTLKIQPAELGDSAVYLCASSFTINSPLHFGNGTRLTVT.

This rearrangement joins TRBV20-1 to TRBJ1-5; D call uncertain. Germline lookup yields CDR1 DFQATT and CDR2 SNEGSKA (reference sequence). The V end lost 1 base, the J end lost 2 bases, and 6 bases lay between the germline ends. The CDR3 is made up of 13 amino acids. For the CDR3, the DNA is TGCAGTGCTAGAGGGGATGGCAATCAGCCCCAGCATTTT. Translating gives CSARGDGNQPQHF.

This sequence joins TRBV11-1 and TRBJ2-7; 9 positions agree with TRBD1. V was pared by 5 bases and J by 5 bases, with 10 bases of the junction left unmatched. This CDR3 region has 15 residues. Germline lookup yields CDR1 SGHAT and CDR2 FQDESV (reference sequence). CDR3 in DNA: TGTGCCAGCAGCCCGAGCCGGGACAGGGTTGACGAGCAGTACTTC. It encodes CASSPSRDRVDEQYF. Combining the CDR3 with reference TRBV11-1 and TRBJ2-7 gives the whole variable domain EAEVAQSPRYKITEKSQAVAFWCDPISGHATLYWYRQILGQGPELLVQFQDESVVDDSQLPKDRFSAERLKGVDSTLKIQPAELGDSAMYLCASSPSRDRVDEQYFGPGTRLTVT.

In its sample, this clonotype was seen a few times. The chain employs TRBV6-1 and TRBJ2-3, with 11 bases matching TRBD1. CDR3 size: 16 residues. CDR1 MNHNS and CDR2 SASEGT come from the germline V gene. V shed 1 base and J 4 bases; nucleotides not matched to a gene: 4. In nucleotides, the CDR3 is TGTGCCAGCAGTGAAGTGGGACAGGGGGGATCAGATACGCAGTATTTT. Protein sequence: CASSEVGQGGSDTQYF.

The chain combines TRBV29-1 with TRBJ2-2, with D perhaps assigned TRBD1 or TRBD2 (6 bases each). The germline gives CDR1 SQVTM, CDR2 ANQGSEA. This CDR3 spans 15 amino acids. Trimming stripped 5 bases from V and 2 bases from J, with 15 bases between. CDR3 protein: CSVTEGGGNTGELFF. The CDR3 nucleotides are TGCAGCGTTACTGAGGGGGGAGGAAACACCGGGGAGCTGTTTTTT.

The V gene is TRBV28, the J gene TRBJ1-5, with D perhaps matching TRBD1 (6 bases). CDR3 length equals 13 residues. Trimming stripped 6 bases from V and 6 bases from J, with 12 bases between. The germline V gene has CDR1 MDHEN and CDR2 SYDVKM. The CDR3 reads CASRSTGPQPQHF. In DNA form, the CDR3 reads TGTGCCAGCAGGAGCACAGGGCCTCAGCCCCAGCATTTT.

V gene TRBV9 combines with J gene TRBJ1-2; 8 bases are a match to TRBD1. The V gene end was trimmed by 0 bases and the J gene end by 10 bases; junction bases not matched to a gene: 11. The germline V gene encodes CDR1 SGDLS and CDR2 YYNGEE. The CDR3 extends over 15 amino acids. CDR3 sequence: CASSVGQGKERVYTF. The CDR3 DNA follows: TGTGCCAGCAGCGTAGGACAGGGGAAGGAGCGGGTCTACACCTTC.

This clonotype has just a few counts. The V and J genes are TRBV28 and TRBJ2-1, with 7 bases aligning to TRBD2. This CDR3 region has 14 residues. CDR1 and CDR2 (germline): MDHEN, SYDVKM. The V segment lost 2 bases and the J segment 4 bases; nucleotides outside the gene matches: 2. As DNA, the CDR3 is TGTGCCAGCAGTTTACCAGCGGGGTACAATGAGCAGTTCTTC. It specifies CASSLPAGYNEQFF.

This clonotype appeared a few times. The V and J genes are TRBV18 and TRBJ1-5, with a tentative D call TRBD1 (6 bases). The V gene's germline CDR1 is KGHSH and CDR2 LQKENI. Trimming stripped 4 bases from V and 7 bases from J, with 11 bases between. CDR3 length: 13 residues. The DNA for the CDR3 is TGTGCCAGCTCACAGGGGGAGAAACAGCCCCAGCATTTT. Amino acids: CASSQGEKQPQHF.